Sequencing of this T cell receptor (beta chain) was carried out in a study of identical twins. TCRdb re-called the 5' RACE reads through MiXCR, storing one row per CDR3 protein. The data contain about 690,000 distinct CDR3 sequences, 20% to 25% of them singletons. Germline lookup yields CDR1 SGHDN and CDR2 FVKESK. Trimming removed 1 base from V and 7 bases from J, with 8 bases in between. This CDR3 comprises 14 residues. This sample also belongs to another study, concerning T cells expressing NK-cell markers.

This sequence was found in a woman between 18 and 29 years old in good health. The chain uses TRBV14 and TRBJ1-6, with D possibly matching TRBD1 (6 bases). Sequenced sample: PBMCs. The CDR3 loop is CASSQGGRNSPLHF. In nucleotides, the CDR3 is TGTGCCAGCAGCCAAGGGGGGCGGAATTCACCCCTCCACTTT.